This T cell receptor beta chain was documented in a study of T cell responses to AZD1222 COVID-19 vaccine. In the study overall: It was second doses at about 4 or about 12 weeks that were pooled. Study results and limitations: Increased Spike-specific TCR breadth and depth were observed after two AZD1222 doses. CD4 TCRs associated with vaccination spanned spike, dominating at 160-218 and 743-854.

The J segment lost 8 bases and the V segment lost 3 bases, leaving 6 bases of the junction unmatched. CDR1 and CDR2 from the germline V gene are SGHDT and YYEEEE. The CDR3 consists of 13 residues. Profiling relied on immunoSEQ multiplex PCR, and the TCRdb table lists in-frame clones only, not all of them. Of about 130,000 clones in the sample, around 90% were seen once. Concerning this clone itself: Its antigen is not identified.

Source: peripheral blood, taken on day 0 of AZD1222 vaccination. The receptor was derived from an adult in good health. This chain uses TRBV5-6 with TRBJ1-2; 8 nucleotides align to TRBD1. This CDR3 reads CASSWATGEGYTF. The CDR3 DNA reads as TGTGCCAGCAGCTGGGCGACAGGGGAAGGCTACACCTTC.